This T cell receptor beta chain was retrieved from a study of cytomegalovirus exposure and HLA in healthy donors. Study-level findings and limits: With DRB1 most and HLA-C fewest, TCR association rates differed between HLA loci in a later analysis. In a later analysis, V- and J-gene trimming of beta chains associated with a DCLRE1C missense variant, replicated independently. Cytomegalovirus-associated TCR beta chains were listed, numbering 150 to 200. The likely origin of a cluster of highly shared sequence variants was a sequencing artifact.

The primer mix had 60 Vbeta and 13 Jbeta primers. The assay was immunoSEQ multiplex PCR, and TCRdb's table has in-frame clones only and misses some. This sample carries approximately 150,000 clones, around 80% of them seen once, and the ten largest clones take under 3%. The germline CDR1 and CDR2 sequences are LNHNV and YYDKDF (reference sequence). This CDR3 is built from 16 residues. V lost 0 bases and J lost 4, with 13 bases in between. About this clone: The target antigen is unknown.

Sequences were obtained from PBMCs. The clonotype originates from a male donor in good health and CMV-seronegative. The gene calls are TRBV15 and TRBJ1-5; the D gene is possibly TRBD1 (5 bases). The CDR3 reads CATSRDQVSGNQPQHF. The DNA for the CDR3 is TGTGCCACCAGCAGAGATCAGGTTTCAGGGAATCAGCCCCAGCATTTT.